Presented here are 23 T cell receptor beta chains from one specimen sequenced in a study of blood T cell repertoires in COVID-19. Method: immunoSEQ multiplex PCR; TCRdb's copy keeps in-frame clones and lacks some. The table has roughly 40,000 clones, roughly three quarters seen once. Sequencing was done on a sample of peripheral blood. The receptors were gathered from a woman older than 75 with acute or convalescent COVID-19.

V usage is TRBV3-1 (or the pseudogene TRBV3-2) and J usage is TRBJ2-7, with 8 bases lining up with TRBD2. The germline CDR1 and CDR2 sequences are LGHDT and YNNKEL (reference sequence). CDR3 length equals 16 residues. V was pared by 4 bases and J by 2 bases, with 10 bases of the junction left unmatched. CDR3 residues: CASSPRGLGGTYEQYF. Written as DNA, the CDR3 is TGTGCCAGCAGCCCAAGGGGACTAGGAGGAACCTACGAGCAGTACTTC.

The chain combines TRBV5-1 with TRBJ2-3; possible D gene TRBD1, 5 bases. V gave up 6 bases and J gave up 1 base, with 9 bases separating them. Germline V gives CDR1 SGHRS, CDR2 YFSETQ. CDR3 length: 13 amino acids. The CDR3 nucleotides read TGCGCCAGCAAAACAGGACGCACAGATACGCAGTATTTT. Amino acids: CASKTGRTDTQYF.

This clone was seen only once. This chain joins TRBV5-4 and TRBJ1-2, with D perhaps TRBD1 (6 bases). V was clipped by 2 bases and J by 2 bases, with 7 bases between them. The CDR3 consists of 13 residues. From germline, CDR1 is SGHNT and CDR2 YYREEE (reference sequence). The chain's CDR3 is CASSFGQNYGYTF. For the CDR3, the DNA is TGTGCCAGCAGCTTTGGACAGAACTATGGCTACACCTTC. The full variable domain, in which reference TRBV5-4 and TRBJ1-2 provide the parts outside the CDR3, is ETGVTQSPTHLIKTRGQQVTLRCSSQSGHNTVSWYQQALGQGPQFIFQYYREEENGRGNFPPRFSGLQFPNYSSELNVNALELDDSALYLCASSFGQNYGYTFGSGTRLTVV.

V and J are TRBV4-2 and TRBJ2-1, with 12 bases lining up with TRBD2. The length of the CDR3 is 20 residues. V gave up 1 base and J gave up 1 base; unmatched junction bases: 11. Germline V lookup: CDR1 LGHNA, CDR2 YNFKEQ. In DNA, the CDR3 is TGTGCCAGCAGCCAAGGAAGAGGGTTAACTAGCGGGAGGTCCTACAATGAGCAGTTCTTC. The encoded protein is CASSQGRGLTSGRSYNEQFF.

This sequence joins TRBV6-6 and TRBJ1-6; 8 bases are a match to TRBD1. V gave up 9 bases and J gave up 9 bases; unmatched junction bases: 7. The CDR3 spans 13 residues. CDR1 MNHNY and CDR2 SVGAGI come from the germline V gene (reference sequence). The CDR3 DNA reads TGTGCCAGTGACAGGGGCGGTAGTTCACCCCTCCACTTT. Amino acid sequence: CASDRGGSSPLHF.

The rearrangement joins TRBV2 to TRBJ1-5; weak D call: TRBD1 (5 bases). CDR3 size: 15 residues. V shed 2 bases and J shed 1 base, with 9 bases lying between them. Germline V gene data show CDR1 as SNHLY and CDR2 as FYNNEI. CDR3 sequence (DNA): TGTGCCAGCAGTGAAAGGACAAACAGCAATCAGCCCCAGCATTTT. Translated: CASSERTNSNQPQHF.

The V and J genes are TRBV25-1 and TRBJ2-5; TRBD2 might be the D (6 bases). Germline CDR1 is MGHDK and CDR2 is SYGVNS. Trimming left V 4 bases short and J 5 bases short, with 14 bases between. The CDR3 extends over 14 amino acids. The CDR3 loop is CASSGSFGGETQYF. Here the CDR3 DNA reads TGTGCCAGCAGTGGCAGTTTTGGGGGGGAGACCCAGTACTTC.

The chain employs TRBV11-2 and TRBJ2-7, with a weak D call TRBD2 (5 bases). From germline, CDR1 is SGHAT and CDR2 FQNNGV. Trimming removed 3 bases at V and 4 bases at J, with 19 bases between. The CDR3 is 16 amino acids. The CDR3 protein is CASSLTTSSPLYEQYF. The CDR3 DNA reads TGTGCCAGCAGCTTGACCACTAGTTCCCCCTTGTACGAGCAGTACTTC. Supplemented by reference TRBV11-2 and TRBJ2-7, the full variable domain reads EAGVAQSPRYKIIEKRQSVAFWCNPISGHATLYWYQQILGQGPKLLIQFQNNGVVDDSQLPKDRFSAERLKGVDSTLKIQPAKLEDSAVYLCASSLTTSSPLYEQYFGPGTRLTVT.

This chain links TRBV5-1 with TRBJ2-7; TRBD1 matches at 8 bases. The CDR3 is 15 amino acids. Unmatched junction bases numbered 12, after V lost 3 bases and J lost 7 bases. Looked up from germline, CDR1 is SGHRS and CDR2 is YFSETQ. The CDR3 DNA reads TGCGCCAGCAGCTCCCATCTGACAGGGGCGGTGGAGCAGTACTTC. Its translation: CASSSHLTGAVEQYF.

This clone was counted a few times. The V call is TRBV9, the J call TRBJ1-1; TRBD1 matches at 9 bases. This CDR3 spans 16 amino acids. Germline CDR1 is SGDLS and CDR2 is YYNGEE. V lost 4 bases to trimming and J lost 0 bases; unmatched junction nucleotides: 7. CDR3 nucleotide sequence: TGTGCCAGCAGCTTTGGACAGGGGCGCATGAACACTGAAGCTTTCTTT. It is translated as CASSFGQGRMNTEAFF.

V gene TRBV6-1 combines with J gene TRBJ2-1, with D possibly matching TRBD1 (5 bases). Germline V gene sequence: CDR1 MNHNS, CDR2 SASEGT. With 2 bases removed from V and 10 bases from J, the gap between germline ends came to 9 bases. The CDR3 covers 12 residues. Here the CDR3 DNA reads TGTGCCAGCAGTGAAAACAGGTGGGAGCAGTTCTTC. This sequence encodes CASSENRWEQFF.

This clone was observed a single time. The chain is built from TRBV5-1 and TRBJ1-4, with 9 positions matching TRBD1. This CDR3 has 16 amino acids. The junction had 8 bases not matched to a gene; V was cut back by 0 bases and J by 8 bases. The germline CDR1 and CDR2 sequences are SGHRS and YFSETQ. The CDR3 loop reads CASSLGHLGQGEKLFF. The CDR3 region has the DNA TGCGCCAGCAGCTTGGGCCACCTAGGACAGGGGGAAAAACTGTTTTTT.

The chain couples TRBV30 to TRBJ1-2; no reliable D call. V lost 8 bases, J lost 8 bases, and 9 bases lay in between. The CDR3 runs 9 residues. Germline CDR1 reads GTSNPN; CDR2 reads SVGIG (reference sequence). CDR3 DNA sequence: TGTGCCGGAGGACGGGGCTACACCTTC. Translation: CAGGRGYTF.

The CDR3 bases are TGCAGCTCGGGACTAGTGCAAGAGACCCAGTACTTC. It translates to CSSGLVQETQYF. The chain links TRBV29-1 to TRBJ2-5, with 8 bases that match TRBD2. Germline CDR1 is SQVTM and CDR2 is ANQGSEA. There are 12 residues in the CDR3. V shed 8 bases and J 2 bases; nucleotides not matched to a gene: 4.

The CDR3 coding sequence is TGTGCCAGCAGGTGGACAGGGCTGCACGGGGGGGAGCTGTTTTTT. Encoded protein: CASRWTGLHGGELFF. The chain links TRBV6-5 to TRBJ2-2, with 8 positions matching TRBD1. CDR3 length equals 15 residues. V was clipped by 6 bases and J by 8 bases; unmatched bases: 11. From germline, CDR1 is MNHEY and CDR2 SVGAGI.

The V call is TRBV7-9, the J call TRBJ1-2; D gene uncertain. Per germline, CDR1 SEHNR and CDR2 FQNEAQ (reference sequence). V dropped 7 bases and J dropped 2 bases, with 8 bases sitting between them. This CDR3 region has 12 residues. CDR3 region: CASIEGNYGYTF. In DNA form, the CDR3 reads TGTGCCAGCATCGAGGGAAACTATGGCTACACCTTC.

The chain is built from TRBV27 and TRBJ2-7; 7 bases line up with TRBD2. CDR1 and CDR2 (germline): MNHEY, SMNVEV (reference sequence). CDR3 length: 15 amino acids. V shed 4 bases, J shed 5 bases, and the junction held 11 bases outside the gene matches. CDR3 in amino acids: CASSSPSGGLDEQYF. The CDR3 bases are TGTGCCAGCAGTTCCCCTAGCGGCGGCCTTGACGAGCAGTACTTC.

This sequence joins TRBV6-1 and TRBJ2-1; no clear D gene. The CDR3 covers 16 residues. Looked up from germline, CDR1 is MNHNS and CDR2 is SASEGT. V lost 1 base to trimming and J lost 0 bases, with 10 bases between them. The chain's CDR3 is CASSEVLRLSYNEQFF. CDR3 DNA: TGTGCCAGCAGTGAAGTATTGCGACTCTCCTACAATGAGCAGTTCTTC.

V gene TRBV7-9 combines with J gene TRBJ2-3; tentative D call: TRBD1 (6 bases). V dropped 5 bases and J dropped 6 bases, with 24 bases sitting between them. This CDR3 contains 17 residues. CDR1 is SEHNR and CDR2 is FQNEAQ in the germline V gene (reference sequence). DNA for the CDR3: TGTGCCAGCAGCCCGAACAGGGATAGCTCTGGGTTTGATACGCAGTATTTT. Its translation: CASSPNRDSSGFDTQYF.

This chain uses TRBV21-1 with TRBJ2-3; TRBD1 is taken as the D call from the table, unchecked against the DNA. TRBV21-1 is a recognized pseudogene. CDR3 length: 16 residues. CDR3 loop: CASSRGTGEWTDTQYF. The CDR3 DNA reads as TGTGCCAGCAGCAGAGGGACAGGGGAATGGACAGATACGCAGTATTTT.

In this sample, this clone turned up a few times. The V gene is TRBV5-1, the J gene TRBJ2-3; 9 bases are a match to TRBD2. V lost 5 bases and J lost 0; bases outside the gene matches: 13. This CDR3 has 18 amino acids. Germline V gives CDR1 SGHRS, CDR2 YFSETQ. CDR3 in amino acids: CASSRETSGPSSTDTQYF. CDR3 nucleotides: TGCGCCAGCAGTAGGGAGACTAGCGGCCCCTCAAGCACAGATACGCAGTATTTT.

The V call is TRBV5-1, the J call TRBJ2-1; 8 nucleotides agree with TRBD2. With 1 base clipped from V and 9 bases from J, the junction kept 15 bases outside the gene matches. Germline CDR1 and CDR2: SGHRS and YFSETQ. The CDR3 contains 17 residues. The CDR3 sequence: CASSLWLAGGGRGEQFF. The CDR3 DNA sequence: TGCGCCAGCAGCTTGTGGTTGGCGGGAGGAGGAAGAGGTGAGCAGTTCTTC.

V is TRBV7-2 and J is TRBJ1-3; D is perhaps TRBD1 (5 bases). The CDR3 length is 15 residues. Looked up from germline, CDR1 is SGHTA and CDR2 is FQGNSA. V lost 5 bases, J lost 0 bases, and 11 bases lay in between. The CDR3 is CASSGEGTSGNTIYF. For the CDR3, the DNA is TGTGCCAGCAGCGGGGAGGGGACCTCTGGAAACACCATATATTTT.